This TCR beta chain was sequenced for a study of blood T cell repertoires in COVID-19. Background on the study: T cells, B-cell-depleted T cells, or PBMCs provided the cDNA or gDNA that served as material.

Produced via immunoSEQ multiplex PCR; TCRdb's table is partial and in-frame only. The data contain some 200,000 clones, 87% of them singletons. This CDR3 is built from 15 residues. From germline, CDR1 is LGHDT and CDR2 YNNKEL (reference sequence). With 0 bases removed from V and 1 base from J, the gap between germline ends came to 6 bases. Participants spanned ages about 18 to 89 years and resided in roughly 22 US areas. Sequencing was carried out using PBMCs or T cells enriched from blood (not recorded which). This chain joins TRBV3-1 (or the pseudogene TRBV3-2) and TRBJ1-4, with D possibly being TRBD1 (6 bases). This TCR derives from a woman aged 25 to 39 who had recovered from COVID-19. CDR3 sequence: CASSQDRGTNEKLFF. The CDR3 DNA is TGTGCCAGCAGCCAAGACAGGGGAACTAATGAAAAACTGTTTTTT.